Below are 18 T cell receptor beta chains sequenced from a single sample in a study of breast tumors, draining lymph nodes, adjacent tissues. Breast cancer patients provided tissue from their axillary draining lymph nodes. TCRdb reanalysed the multiplex PCR reads using MiXCR and keeps one entry per CDR3 protein. The sample holds around 170,000 distinct CDR3 sequences; 30% to 35% are singletons and the top ten take around 4.5%. The sequenced sample consisted of axillary lymph node tissue. These receptors were obtained from a female donor with breast cancer. Some clones in this sample may be carry-over from other donors' samples.

The chain links TRBV12-3 or TRBV12-4 to TRBJ1-2; 9 nucleotides agree with TRBD1. CDR3 length equals 13 residues. V lost 5 bases to trimming and J lost 6 bases; unmatched junction nucleotides: 4. The CDR3 protein is CASSAGTGHGYTF. DNA for the CDR3: TGTGCCAGCAGTGCCGGGACAGGGCATGGCTACACCTTC.

This sequence joins TRBV28 and TRBJ1-2, with D unresolved. This CDR3 contains 12 residues. The germline V and J ends were trimmed by 5 bases and 8 bases, with 12 bases remaining between them. The V gene's germline CDR1 is MDHEN and CDR2 SYDVKM. CDR3 amino acids: CASSPRVGGYTF. The CDR3 DNA reads TGTGCCAGCAGTCCACGGGTTGGCGGCTACACCTTC.

About this clonotype itself: The junction and the germline gene differ at one end; a read error may be behind it. V usage is TRBV20-1 and J usage is TRBJ2-5; D is possibly TRBD2 (6 bases). The CDR3 length is 15 residues. Per the germline V gene, CDR1 is DFQATT and CDR2 is SNEGSKA (reference sequence). This CDR3 is CSLQRASSFQGTQCF. Here the CDR3 DNA reads TGCAGCTTACAGCGGGCAAGCTCCTTTCAAGGGACCCAGTGCTTC.

The CDR3 DNA reads as TGCAGTGCCAGACGGGAATCCTACAATGAGCAGTTCTTC. Translation gives CSARRESYNEQFF. The V and J genes are TRBV20-1 and TRBJ2-1; TRBD2 is a possible D gene (5 bases). The V and J ends lost 6 bases and 1 base respectively, with 10 bases between them. The CDR3 is made up of 13 amino acids. Germline CDR1 reads DFQATT; CDR2 reads SNEGSKA (reference sequence).

As to this clonotype: A read error may account for a junction end that differs from germline. V gene TRBV19 combines with J gene TRBJ2-6; 8 nucleotides agree with TRBD1. Germline lookup yields CDR1 LNHDA and CDR2 SQIVND (reference sequence). The CDR3 has 13 residues. Here the CDR3 reads CASSITGGNVLTF. The CDR3 DNA reads TGTGCCAGTAGTATAACAGGGGGCAACGTCCTGACTTTC.

This clonotype was recorded at least ten times. A much larger clone differs by one base, so this may be a read error. The chain has TRBV20-1 and TRBJ1-6, with 7 bases aligning to TRBD1. This CDR3 spans 14 amino acids. Germline V lookup: CDR1 DFQATT, CDR2 SNEGSKA (reference sequence). Trimming at V came to 3 bases and at J to 15 bases, leaving 14 bases not matched to a gene. The CDR3 protein is CSASETGNGARLHF. The CDR3 DNA is TGCAGTGCTAGCGAGACAGGGAATGGCGCACGCCTCCACTTT.

The chain has TRBV7-8 and TRBJ1-1, with D possibly TRBD1 on 6 matching bases. Trimming stripped 3 bases from V and 4 bases from J, with 9 bases between. The CDR3 contains 13 residues. CDR1 SGHVS and CDR2 FQNEAQ come from the germline V gene. The CDR3 DNA is TGTGCCAGCAGCTTTACAGGGCCCACTGAAGCTTTCTTT. This sequence encodes CASSFTGPTEAFF. Supplemented by reference TRBV7-8 and TRBJ1-1, the full variable domain reads GAGVSQSPRYKVAKRGQDVALRCDPISGHVSLFWYQQALGQGPEFLTYFQNEAQLDKSGLPSDRFFAERPEGSVSTLKIQRTQQEDSAVYLCASSFTGPTEAFFGQGTRLTVV.

This chain uses TRBV19 with TRBJ1-4; a weak D match, TRBD1 (5 bases). In germline, CDR1 is LNHDA, CDR2 SQIVND (reference sequence). V lost 6 bases, J lost 8 bases, and 16 bases lay in between. The CDR3 loop spans 14 amino acids. The CDR3 loop is CASSPGTATEKLFF. The CDR3 DNA is TGTGCCAGTAGCCCCGGGACGGCGACAGAAAAACTGTTTTTT.

This sequence joins TRBV2 and TRBJ2-5; TRBD1 agrees at 8 bases. CDR1 and CDR2 from the germline V gene are SNHLY and FYNNEI. There are 14 residues in the CDR3. The CDR3 spells CVSSRDRNQETQYF. CDR3 DNA sequence: TGTGTCAGTTCCCGGGACAGGAACCAAGAGACCCAGTACTTC.

The chain links TRBV25-1 to TRBJ1-1, with 12 positions matching TRBD1. J lost 1 base, V lost 2 bases, and 5 bases had no gene match. Germline V gene lookup returns CDR1 MGHDK and CDR2 SYGVNS. The CDR3 has 17 residues. Here the CDR3 reads CASSEIGTGGPNTEAFF. DNA for the CDR3: TGTGCCAGCAGTGAAATCGGGACAGGGGGCCCGAACACTGAAGCTTTCTTT.

This clonotype was seen only a few times. A much more abundant neighbour one base away suggests this may be a read error. The chain joins TRBV14 to TRBJ1-2; D possibly corresponds to TRBD1 (5 bases). The CDR3 is 15 amino acids. The germline CDR1 and CDR2 sequences are SGHDN and FVKESK. In DNA form, the CDR3 reads TGTGCCAGCAGCCTACACGGGCAGGGATACTATGGCTCCACCTTC. Translating gives CASSLHGQGYYGSTF. Full variable domain (missing parts from reference TRBV14 and TRBJ1-2): EAGVTQFPSHSVIEKGQTVTLRCDPISGHDNLYWYRRVMGKEIKFLLHFVKESKQDESGMPNNRFLAERTGGTYSTLKVQPAELEDSGVYFCASSLHGQGYYGSTFGSGTRLTVV.

This clonotype was recorded many times. The chain couples TRBV19 to TRBJ2-1, with 14 nucleotides matching TRBD2. Trimming took 3 bases from V and 9 from J; bases not matched to a gene: 4. CDR3 size: 15 residues. Germline CDR1 is LNHDA and CDR2 is SQIVND (reference sequence). Here the CDR3 DNA reads TGTGCCAGTAGTATGGGACTAGCGGGAGTTTTTGAGCAGTTCTTC. It yields the protein CASSMGLAGVFEQFF.

This clonotype was detected many times. This sequence joins TRBV2 and TRBJ2-7; no clear D. CDR3 size: 11 residues. The V gene's germline CDR1 is SNHLY and CDR2 FYNNEI. Trimming cost V 4 bases and J 2 bases, with 3 bases left between them. The CDR3 region is CASSAPYEQYF. CDR3 coding DNA: TGTGCCAGCAGTGCCCCCTACGAGCAGTACTTC.

This clonotype was detected many times. The chain combines TRBV9 with TRBJ1-6, with D possibly being TRBD1 (6 bases). The CDR3 contains 16 residues. V gave up 2 bases and J gave up 2 bases, with 11 bases separating them. Germline V gene lookup returns CDR1 SGDLS and CDR2 YYNGEE. The CDR3 protein is CASSVGGSAYNSPLHF. Here the CDR3 DNA reads TGTGCCAGCAGCGTTGGGGGCTCGGCCTATAATTCACCCCTCCACTTT.

This clonotype has ten or more counts. The chain recombines TRBV12-3 or TRBV12-4 with TRBJ2-3; maybe TRBD1 (5 bases). The CDR3 length is 14 residues. V was clipped by 4 bases and J by 4 bases, with 12 bases between them. CDR3 nucleotide sequence: TGTGCCAGCAGTTGGTTAAGGGGCGCAGATACGCAGTATTTT. Translating it yields CASSWLRGADTQYF.

This clonotype showed up just a few times. The chain links TRBV10-3 to TRBJ1-1; D unclear. Germline V CDR1 and CDR2: ENHRY, SYGVKD. V lost 4 bases, J lost 1 base, and 7 bases lay in between. The CDR3 totals 13 residues. This CDR3 reads CAISVEGNTEAFF. The CDR3 coding sequence is TGTGCCATCAGTGTTGAGGGGAACACTGAAGCTTTCTTT.

The genes are TRBV7-8 and TRBJ2-2; 7 positions match TRBD1. Germline trimming cut 0 bases from V and 0 bases from J; bases unmatched to any gene: 1. Per the germline V gene, CDR1 is SGHVS and CDR2 is FQNEAQ. The CDR3 consists of 16 residues. The CDR3 nucleotides are TGTGCCAGCAGCTTAGCGGGGACAGCGAACACCGGGGAGCTGTTTTTT. Its translation: CASSLAGTANTGELFF.

For this clonotype: No conserved phenylalanine or tryptophan ends this CDR3, so it is likely a read error. The chain links TRBV19 to TRBJ2-1; D is possibly TRBD2 (7 bases). Germline CDR1 reads LNHDA; CDR2 reads SQIVND (reference sequence). CDR3 length equals 16 residues. V dropped 5 bases and J dropped 4 bases, with 18 bases sitting between them. CDR3 sequence (DNA): TGTGCCAGTAGTGTGGGGGGGGCGTTGCTTTACAATGAGCAGTTCTCC. Encoded protein: CASSVGGALLYNEQFS.